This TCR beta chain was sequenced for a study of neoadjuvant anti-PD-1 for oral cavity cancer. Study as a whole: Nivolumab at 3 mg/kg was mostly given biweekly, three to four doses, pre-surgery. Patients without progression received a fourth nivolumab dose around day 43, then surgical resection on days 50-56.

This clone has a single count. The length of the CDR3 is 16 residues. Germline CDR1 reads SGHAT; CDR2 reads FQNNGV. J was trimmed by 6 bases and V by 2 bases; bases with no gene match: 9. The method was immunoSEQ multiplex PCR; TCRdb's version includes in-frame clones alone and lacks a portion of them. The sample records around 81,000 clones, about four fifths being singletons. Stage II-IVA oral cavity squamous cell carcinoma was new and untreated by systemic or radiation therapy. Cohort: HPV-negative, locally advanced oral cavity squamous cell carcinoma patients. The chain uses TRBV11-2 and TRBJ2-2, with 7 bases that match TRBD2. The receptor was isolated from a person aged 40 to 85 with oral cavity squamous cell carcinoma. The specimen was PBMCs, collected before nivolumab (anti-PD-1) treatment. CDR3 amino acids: CASSLIPGGESGELFF. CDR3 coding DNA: TGTGCCAGCAGCTTAATACCGGGAGGTGAATCCGGGGAGCTGTTTTTT.